The rows below give T cell receptor beta chains drawn from one sample of a study of blood T cell repertoires in COVID-19. Profiling relied on immunoSEQ multiplex PCR, and the TCRdb table lists in-frame clones only, not all of them. The sample includes some 20,000 clones, more than 80% seen only once; the top ten take around 4%. Input material: peripheral blood. The receptors here all came from a human donor in a cohort sampled during active COVID-19. CDR3s include the opening cysteine and the closing phenylalanine or tryptophan. The D gene is left open where the match is weak. Clone size is not always given. Where it is, it says once, few, many or a class for expanded clones.

TRBV5-1	TRBD1	TRBJ1-5	.	CASSLTGDNGQPQHF	TGCGCCAGCAGCCTGACAGGGGACAATGGTCAGCCCCAGCATTTT
TRBV21-1	.	TRBJ1-6	.	CASSPRDSTSSYNSPLHF	TGTGCCAGCAGCCCCCGGGACAGTACTAGCTCCTATAATTCACCCCTCCACTTT
TRBV25-1	TRBD1	TRBJ2-2	.	CASSGKTGSNTGELFF	TGTGCCAGCAGTGGAAAGACAGGGTCGAACACCGGGGAGCTGTTTTTT
TRBV6-6	TRBD1	TRBJ2-7	.	CASSYGGTGEYEQYF	TGTGCCAGCAGTTACGGTGGGACAGGGGAATACGAGCAGTACTTC
TRBV14	.	TRBJ1-2	once	CASSRRTGGLNYGYTF	TGTGCCAGCAGCCGGAGGACGGGCGGCCTTAACTATGGCTACACCTTC
TRBV10-3	TRBD1	TRBJ1-1	.	CAIRGQGAEGDTEAFF	TGTGCCATCAGGGGACAGGGGGCGGAAGGGGACACTGAAGCTTTCTTT
TRBV6-6	TRBD1	TRBJ1-2	.	CASAYGWTGENGYTF	TGTGCCAGCGCTTATGGCTGGACAGGGGAGAATGGCTACACCTTC
TRBV28	.	TRBJ1-2	.	CASSAIYGYTF	TGTGCCAGCAGTGCGATCTATGGCTACACCTTC
TRBV24-1	.	TRBJ2-6	.	CATSDYLKGANVLTF	TGTGCCACCAGTGACTACCTTAAAGGGGCCAACGTCCTGACTTTC
TRBV4-1	TRBD2	TRBJ2-7	.	CASSQTGTRSYEQYF	TGCGCCAGCAGCCAAACCGGGACTAGAAGTTACGAGCAGTACTTC
TRBV12-5	.	TRBJ1-1	few	CASGLPLNTEAFF	TGTGCTAGTGGTCTACCTTTAAACACTGAAGCTTTCTTT
TRBV10-3	TRBD2	TRBJ2-1	.	CAISESGLAGAYEQFF	TGTGCCATCAGTGAGTCGGGACTAGCGGGAGCCTATGAGCAGTTCTTC
TRBV20-1	.	TRBJ2-1	.	CSATSGHEQFF	TGCAGTGCCACGTCTGGCCATGAGCAGTTCTTC
TRBV3-1/TRBV3-2	TRBD1	TRBJ1-6	.	CASSPDRDSPLHF	TGTGCCAGCAGCCCAGACAGGGATTCACCCCTCCACTTT
TRBV20-1	TRBD1	TRBJ2-7	.	CSASGITDRGSYEQYF	TGCAGTGCTAGTGGGATAACGGACAGGGGATCCTACGAGCAGTACTTC
TRBV18	.	TRBJ1-1	.	CASSPGGGGINTEAFF	TGTGCCAGCTCACCTGGAGGCGGGGGGATAAACACTGAAGCTTTCTTT
TRBV14	.	TRBJ2-7	once	CASSHEGGYEQYF	TGTGCCAGCAGCCATGAGGGTGGCTACGAGCAGTACTTC
TRBV2	TRBD2	TRBJ2-1	.	CASSEWGLRLAGDEQFF	TGTGCCAGCAGTGAATGGGGGTTGAGACTAGCTGGTGATGAGCAGTTCTTC
TRBV19	TRBD2	TRBJ2-3	.	CASSMLSGLAGSSTDTQYF	TGTGCCAGTAGTATGCTCTCGGGACTAGCGGGATCTAGCACAGATACGCAGTATTTT
TRBV5-1	.	TRBJ1-6	.	CASSLDPGGALHF	TGCGCCAGCAGCTTGGATCCTGGGGGGGCCCTCCACTTT